The entry below describes one TCR beta chain. The sample is drawn from a study of immune evolution from preneoplasia to lung adenocarcinoma. About the study: HLA loss of heterozygosity: about 7% AIS, about 15% MIA, roughly 35% ADC, none AAH.

Generated by immunoSEQ multiplex PCR, the TCRdb table keeps only in-frame clones and is missing some. The sample contains over 3,500 clones, roughly 85% of which appear only once. CDR3 length: 13 amino acids. CDR1 is SEHNR and CDR2 is FQNEAQ in the germline V gene (reference sequence). V was clipped by 5 bases and J by 4 bases, with 11 bases between them. Patient tissue came from resections in Japan or China, 2014–2017. H&E slides confirmed each diagnosis, reviewed by two pathologists independently. The chain carries TRBV7-9 and TRBJ1-2; no clear D. This clonotype was sampled from a person aged 45-60 years with lung adenocarcinoma. Sequencing used FFPE invasive lung adenocarcinoma tissue. DNA of the CDR3: TGTGCCAGCAGCCTCGTGGAGAGCTATGGCTACACCTTC. Translated: CASSLVESYGYTF.